Described below is a single TCR beta chain sequence and its context. Its antigen remains unknown. The sample comes from a study of vaccination effects on CD4 cells after COVID-19. ViraFEST assay sequencing came after antigen-specific CD4+ T cells were expanded with viral peptide pools. A roughly 10-day culture period preceded the isolation of CD4+ T cells. Between March and December 2020, the person had a SARS-CoV-2 infection that PCR confirmed. A density of fewer than 2.5 million PBMC per well was used; these cells were cultured with around 10 IU/ml IL-2 and approximately 10 ug/ml peptides. Half-medium changes using IL-2 medium occurred on days 3 and 7. Here immunoSEQ multiplex PCR was the method, and the copy in TCRdb shows in-frame clones only, minus some. The data hold some 40,000 clones, with approximately 72% observed a single time. Germline CDR1 MNHEY, CDR2 SMNVEV (reference sequence). CDR3 size: 17 residues. V trimming: 5 bases; J trimming: 4 bases; junction bases outside the gene matches: 7.

This receptor was taken from a human donor who had a prior SARS-CoV-2 infection. The source material was CD4+ T cells from PBMCs cultured with HCoV-NL63 spike peptides, sampled before COVID-19 vaccination. This sequence joins TRBV27 and TRBJ2-2, with 13 bases that match TRBD2. CDR3 coding DNA: TGTGCCAGCAGTATACTAGCGGGAGGGCCGGGCACCGGGGAGCTGTTTTTT. Residues: CASSILAGGPGTGELFF.